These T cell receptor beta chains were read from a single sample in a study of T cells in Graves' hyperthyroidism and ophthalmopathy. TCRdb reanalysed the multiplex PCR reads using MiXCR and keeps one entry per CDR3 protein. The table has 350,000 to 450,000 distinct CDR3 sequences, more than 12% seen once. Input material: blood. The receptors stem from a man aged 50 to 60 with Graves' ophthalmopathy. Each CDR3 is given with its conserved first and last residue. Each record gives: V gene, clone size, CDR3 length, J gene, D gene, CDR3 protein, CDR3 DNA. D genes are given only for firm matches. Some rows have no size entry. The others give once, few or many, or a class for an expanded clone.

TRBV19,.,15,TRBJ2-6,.,CASSPKTSGANVLTF,TGTGCCAGTAGTCCGAAAACCTCTGGGGCCAACGTCCTGACTTTC
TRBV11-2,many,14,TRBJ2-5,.,CASSPIEGKETQYF,TGTGCCAGCAGCCCGATCGAAGGGAAAGAGACCCAGTACTTC
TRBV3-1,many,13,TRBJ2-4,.,CASSQDSKNIQYF,TGTGCCAGCAGCCAAGATTCGAAAAACATTCAGTACTTC
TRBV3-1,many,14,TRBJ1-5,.,CASSQSRRNQPQHF,TGTGCCAGCAGCCAGAGCCGCCGGAATCAGCCCCAGCATTTT
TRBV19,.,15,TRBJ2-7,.,CASSIPRGGTYEQYF,TGTGCCAGTAGTATTCCTCGCGGCGGGACCTACGAGCAGTACTTC
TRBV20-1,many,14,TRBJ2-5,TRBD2,CSATRGGGGETQYF,TGCAGTGCAACCCGCGGCGGGGGGGGAGAGACCCAGTACTTC
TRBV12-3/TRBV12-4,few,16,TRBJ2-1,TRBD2,CASSIPWVAGNNEQFF,TGTGCCAGCAGCATACCCTGGGTAGCGGGAAACAATGAGCAGTTCTTC
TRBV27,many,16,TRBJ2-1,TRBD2,CASSLGLAEPINEQFF,TGTGCCAGCAGTTTAGGACTAGCGGAGCCAATAAATGAGCAGTTCTTC
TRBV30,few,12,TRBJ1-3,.,CAWDHSGNTIYF,TGTGCCTGGGACCACTCTGGAAACACCATATATTTT
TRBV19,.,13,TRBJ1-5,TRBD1,CASSGQAYQPQHF,TGTGCCAGTTCGGGACAGGCCTATCAGCCCCAGCATTTT
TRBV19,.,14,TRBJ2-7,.,CASSSHGTPSEQYF,TGTGCCAGTAGTTCACACGGAACGCCGTCCGAGCAGTACTTC
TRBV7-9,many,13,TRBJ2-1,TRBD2,CASSLALGLEQFF,TGTGCCAGCAGCTTAGCGCTGGGACTAGAGCAGTTCTTC
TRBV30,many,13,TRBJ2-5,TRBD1,CAWRGQGVETQYF,TGTGCCTGGAGGGGACAGGGGGTTGAGACCCAGTACTTC